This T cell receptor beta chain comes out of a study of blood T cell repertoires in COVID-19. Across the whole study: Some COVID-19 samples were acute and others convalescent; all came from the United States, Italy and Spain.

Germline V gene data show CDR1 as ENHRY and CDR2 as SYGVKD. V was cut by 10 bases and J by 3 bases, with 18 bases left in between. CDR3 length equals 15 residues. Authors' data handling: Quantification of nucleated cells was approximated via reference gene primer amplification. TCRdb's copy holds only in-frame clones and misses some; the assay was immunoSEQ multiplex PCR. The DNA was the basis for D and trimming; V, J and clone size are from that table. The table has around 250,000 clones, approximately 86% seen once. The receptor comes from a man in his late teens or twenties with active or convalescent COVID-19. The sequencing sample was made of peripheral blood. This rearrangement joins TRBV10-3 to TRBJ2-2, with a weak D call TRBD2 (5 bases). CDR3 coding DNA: TGTGCCACCCGGGATGTCAGGTTGGACACCGGGGAGCTGTTTTTT. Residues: CATRDVRLDTGELFF.